The 5 T cell receptor beta chains in this list originate from one sample, sequenced in a study of OX40 agonist ivuxolimab in advanced cancers. Using immunoSEQ multiplex PCR, the repertoire was profiled, and TCRdb retains in-frame clones only, with some absent. The table lists 66,000 or so clones, about 85% of them singletons. The source was CD4+ or CD8+ T cells sorted from blood, collected in a trial of the OX40 agonist ivuxolimab. The receptors derive from an adult with an advanced solid tumor such as melanoma, head and neck, liver or kidney cancer.

The chain links TRBV5-1 to TRBJ2-2; D is possibly TRBD1 (6 bases). The CDR3 covers 14 residues. Germline V lookup: CDR1 SGHRS, CDR2 YFSETQ. V was pared by 5 bases and J by 3 bases, with 11 bases between. The CDR3 loop reads CASRTGEYTGELFF. DNA of the CDR3: TGCGCCAGCAGGACAGGCGAATACACCGGGGAGCTGTTTTTT.

The chain carries TRBV30 and TRBJ1-1, with D perhaps matching TRBD1 (5 bases). Germline V lookup: CDR1 GTSNPN, CDR2 SVGIG (reference sequence). The CDR3 sequence is 17 residues long. Trimming took 7 bases from V and 1 from J, leaving 25 bases between them. Written as DNA, the CDR3 is TGTGCCTCCGAGATTAGGCGCGGCGAGGGGAAGAACACTGAAGCTTTCTTT. It encodes CASEIRRGEGKNTEAFF.

A word on this clone: The junction does not match germline at one end; this may be a read error. The chain links TRBV28 to TRBJ1-1; D gene unclear. The CDR3 extends over 11 amino acids. Germline V lookup: CDR1 MDHEN, CDR2 SYDVKM. The CDR3 region has the DNA TGTGCCAGCAGTTTAAACAGTGAAGCTTTCTTT. Translated: CASSLNSEAFF.

V and J are TRBV11-2 and TRBJ2-2; tentative D call: TRBD1 (5 bases). The CDR3 is 15 amino acids. CDR1 and CDR2 from the germline V gene are SGHAT and FQNNGV. V shed 2 bases and J shed 6 bases, with 13 bases lying between them. CDR3 sequence reads: CASSLRTIAPGELFF. CDR3 in DNA: TGTGCCAGCAGCTTACGGACAATTGCCCCCGGGGAGCTGTTTTTT.

This clone was seen a few times. J is TRBJ1-4 and V is TRBV30, with D possibly TRBD1 on 6 matching bases. CDR3 length equals 13 residues. V dropped 2 bases and J dropped 8 bases, with 12 bases sitting between them. Looked up from germline, CDR1 is GTSNPN and CDR2 is SVGIG (reference sequence). As DNA, the CDR3 is TGTGCCTGGAGTAGTAGGGGGAAGGAAAAACTGTTTTTT. Translating it yields CAWSSRGKEKLFF.